This T cell receptor (beta chain) was observed in a study of blood T cell repertoires in COVID-19. Only in-frame clones appear in the TCRdb table, and some are missing; sequencing was by immunoSEQ multiplex PCR. The sample lists over 85,000 clones, just over 85% occurring once. CDR1 MGHDK and CDR2 SYGVNS come from the germline V gene. Trimming left V 5 bases short and J 8 bases short, with 16 bases between. The CDR3 contains 14 residues. Source material: peripheral blood. This chain uses TRBV25-1 with TRBJ2-1, with a weak D call TRBD1 (5 bases). The sequence derives from an older woman with acute or convalescent COVID-19. This chain's CDR3 is CASSLQGSRDEQFF. The CDR3 DNA reads TGTGCCAGCAGTCTCCAGGGATCTCGGGATGAGCAGTTCTTC.